This T cell receptor (beta chain) derives from a study of cytomegalovirus exposure and HLA in healthy donors. Findings and caveats of the study: Other equally common chains were less clonally expanded than HLA-associated TCR beta chains, a later analysis showed. Researchers reported that a few CMV-associated chains were confirmed in vitro as CMV antigen-specific. A later analysis found TCR association rates differed by HLA locus, highest for DRB1 and lowest for HLA-C.

It was with 60 Vbeta and 13 Jbeta primers that the PCR ran. Method: immunoSEQ multiplex PCR; TCRdb's copy keeps in-frame clones and lacks some. The profile covers approximately 160,000 clones, with 65% to 70% appearing a single time and roughly 4.1% taken by the ten largest. There were likely unrecorded immune exposures, though donors were nominally healthy when sampled. This clone was seen only once. Antigen: not known. The CDR3 is 16 amino acids. CDR1 and CDR2 (germline): SGHRS, YFSETQ. Trimming took 4 bases from V and 0 from J; bases not matched to a gene: 5. This chain connects TRBV5-1 to TRBJ2-5, with 11 bases lining up with TRBD1. The receptor's source is a young woman in good health and CMV-seropositive. The sequencing sample was made of PBMCs. The CDR3 region has the DNA TGCGCCAGCAGCCGGACAGGGGGCACCAACCAAGAGACCCAGTACTTC. It specifies CASSRTGGTNQETQYF.